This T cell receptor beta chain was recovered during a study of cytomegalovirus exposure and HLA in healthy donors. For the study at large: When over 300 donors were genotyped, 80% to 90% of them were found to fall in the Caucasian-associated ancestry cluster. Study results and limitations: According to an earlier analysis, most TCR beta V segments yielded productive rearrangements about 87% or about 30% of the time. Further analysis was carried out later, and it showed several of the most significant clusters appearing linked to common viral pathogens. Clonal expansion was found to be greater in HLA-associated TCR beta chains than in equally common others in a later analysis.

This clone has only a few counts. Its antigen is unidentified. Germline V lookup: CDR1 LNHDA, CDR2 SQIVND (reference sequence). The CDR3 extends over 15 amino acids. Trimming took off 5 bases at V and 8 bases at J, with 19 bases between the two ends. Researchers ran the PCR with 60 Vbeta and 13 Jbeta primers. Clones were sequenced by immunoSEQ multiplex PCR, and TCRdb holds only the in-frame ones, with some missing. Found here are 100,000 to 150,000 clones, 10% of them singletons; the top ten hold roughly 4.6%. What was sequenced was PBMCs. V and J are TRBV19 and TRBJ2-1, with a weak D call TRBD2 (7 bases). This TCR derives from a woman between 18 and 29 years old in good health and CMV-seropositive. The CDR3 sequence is CASSLVAGGLDEQFF. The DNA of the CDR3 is TGTGCCAGTAGTCTGGTTGCCGGGGGGCTCGATGAGCAGTTCTTC.